The TCR beta chain under discussion was sequenced for a study of T cell changes during pregnancy in multiple sclerosis. Trimming left V 5 bases short and J 7 bases short, with 14 bases between. The CDR3 consists of 13 residues. Germline CDR1 and CDR2: SGHAT and FQNNGV. Using immunoSEQ multiplex PCR, the repertoire was profiled, and TCRdb retains in-frame clones only, with some absent. The sample contains tens of thousands of clones, approximately 89% of which appear only once. Source: CD8+ T cells from peripheral blood mononuclear cells, taken in the third trimester of pregnancy. This TCR was recovered from a female donor with multiple sclerosis, enrolled in a pregnancy study. This rearrangement joins TRBV11-2 to TRBJ1-1; no clear D gene. CDR3 coding DNA: TGTGCCAGCAGCCCCCCAGTAAACTATGAAGCTTTCTTT. Its protein is CASSPPVNYEAFF.